The 5 T cell receptor beta chains below come from one sample, sequenced in a study of Tregs in tolerant kidney transplant recipients. Related graft donors supplied nonmyeloablative bone marrow transplants, and mixed chimerism was transient. Sequencing used immunoSEQ multiplex PCR; TCRdb keeps in-frame clones, though not all of them. The sample yields about 81,000 clones, 91% seen once. This specimen was CD4+ T cells from blood (PBMCs), taken 24 months after the transplant. These receptors were obtained from a human patient who received a combined kidney and bone marrow transplant. The T cells may come from the graft donor.

This clone was seen once. This sequence joins TRBV7-2 and TRBJ1-2; no definite D call. From germline, CDR1 is SGHTA and CDR2 FQGNSA. V was trimmed by 1 base and J by 3 bases, leaving 12 bases between them. The CDR3 has 15 residues. This CDR3 reads CASSLGYGSDYGYTF. CDR3 nucleotide sequence: TGTGCCAGCAGCTTAGGGTACGGTTCTGACTATGGCTACACCTTC.

V and J are TRBV5-1 and TRBJ2-6, with a tentative D call TRBD2 (6 bases). CDR1 and CDR2 (germline): SGHRS, YFSETQ. This CDR3 has 16 residues. V was trimmed by 1 base and J by 0 bases, leaving 8 bases between them. The CDR3 reads CASSLFGSSGANVLTF. CDR3 in DNA: TGCGCCAGCAGCTTGTTCGGGAGCTCTGGGGCCAACGTCCTGACTTTC.

The chain recombines TRBV21-1 with TRBJ2-7; the table names TRBD2, a call not compared with the DNA. TRBV21-1 is marked as a pseudogene. The CDR3 has 16 residues. Written as DNA, the CDR3 is TGTGCCAGCGGACGAGCTGGTGGACTGATGACCTACGAGCAGTACTTC. Protein: CASGRAGGLMTYEQYF.

As regards this clone: Other DNA sequences of this sample code for an identical CDR3. This chain uses TRBV5-1 with TRBJ2-3; D uncertain. The CDR3 contains 16 residues. Looked up from germline, CDR1 is SGHRS and CDR2 is YFSETQ. Trimming pared 0 bases from V and 1 base from J, leaving 12 bases between. The CDR3 loop is CASSLAPGSGTDTQYF. DNA of the CDR3: TGCGCCAGCAGCTTGGCACCGGGTTCAGGCACAGATACGCAGTATTTT.

This chain connects TRBV6-8 to TRBJ2-3; 10 positions agree with TRBD2. V shed 0 bases and J 4 bases; nucleotides not matched to a gene: 4. This CDR3 has 16 amino acids. From germline, CDR1 is MNHGY and CDR2 SAAAGT. DNA for the CDR3: TGTGCCAGCAGTTACTCGTCCGGGACTAGCGCAGATACGCAGTATTTT. This gives the protein CASSYSSGTSADTQYF.